This T cell receptor beta chain was captured by sequencing in a study of control samples from healthy donors and cancer patients. Germline CDR1 reads WNHNN; CDR2 reads SYGVQD (reference sequence). The length of the CDR3 is 16 residues. V shed 9 bases and J shed 0 bases, with 18 bases lying between them. The method was immunoSEQ multiplex PCR; TCRdb's version includes in-frame clones alone and lacks a portion of them. The data contain 150,000 to 200,000 clones, just under 95% of them singletons. J is TRBJ1-5 and V is TRBV10-1; no definite D call. This sequence originates from a man younger than 35 in good health. Specimen: blood. The CDR3 here is CARRSLWCYSNQPQHF. The CDR3 DNA reads TGCGCCAGGAGATCTCTGTGGTGTTATAGCAATCAGCCCCAGCATTTT.